These T cell receptor beta chains were read from a single sample in a study of shared clonotypes between healthy human individuals. Only in-frame clones appear in the TCRdb table, and some are missing; sequencing was by immunoSEQ multiplex PCR. This table has 730,000 or so clones, about two thirds appearing once. The sequenced sample consisted of memory CD4+ T cells sorted from blood. These receptors originate from a woman in her twenties or thirties in good health. Both conserved end residues are part of each CDR3. Fields, in order: CDR3 protein, CDR3 DNA, J gene, clone size, D gene, CDR3 length, V gene. The D gene is left open where the match is weak. Size is omitted from some rows. Given values are once, few, many or a class for expanded clones.

CDR3aa: CASSETTGLNEQFF
CDR3nt: TGTGCCAGCAGCGAGACTACAGGACTCAATGAGCAGTTCTTC
j_gene: TRBJ2-1
abundance: NA
d_gene: NA
len: 14
v_gene: TRBV11-2

CDR3aa: CASSLGGGADEQYF
CDR3nt: TGTGCCAGCAGCCTGGGCGGGGGCGCGGACGAGCAGTACTTC
j_gene: TRBJ2-7
abundance: NA
d_gene: NA
len: 14
v_gene: TRBV6-5

CDR3aa: CASSPQGANYGYTF
CDR3nt: TGTGCCAGCTCACCGCAGGGGGCAAACTATGGCTACACCTTC
j_gene: TRBJ1-2
abundance: many
d_gene: TRBD1
len: 14
v_gene: TRBV18

CDR3aa: CASSLGGTLYSNQPQHF
CDR3nt: TGTGCCAGCAGTTTAGGAGGGACCCTTTATAGCAATCAGCCCCAGCATTTT
j_gene: TRBJ1-5
abundance: NA
d_gene: NA
len: 17
v_gene: TRBV28

CDR3aa: CASSDYYPIYEQYF
CDR3nt: TGTGCCAGCAGTGACTACTACCCAATCTACGAGCAGTACTTC
j_gene: TRBJ2-7
abundance: NA
d_gene: NA
len: 14
v_gene: TRBV6-4

CDR3aa: CASSPRPQGAWTGELFF
CDR3nt: TGTGCCAGCAGCCCACGCCCACAGGGGGCGTGGACCGGGGAGCTGTTTTTT
j_gene: TRBJ2-2
abundance: NA
d_gene: TRBD1
len: 17
v_gene: TRBV13

CDR3aa: CASSYREGRYNEQFF
CDR3nt: TGTGCCAGCAGTTACCGGGAGGGCCGGTACAATGAGCAGTTCTTC
j_gene: TRBJ2-1
abundance: NA
d_gene: TRBD2
len: 15
v_gene: TRBV27

CDR3aa: CASSKGTEGVEKLFF
CDR3nt: TGTGCCAGCAGTAAGGGGACGGAGGGAGTAGAAAAACTGTTTTTT
j_gene: TRBJ1-4
abundance: NA
d_gene: NA
len: 15
v_gene: TRBV25-1

CDR3aa: CASSLQAASFATNEKLFF
CDR3nt: TGCGCCAGCAGCTTGCAAGCGGCAAGTTTTGCAACTAATGAAAAACTGTTTTTT
j_gene: TRBJ1-4
abundance: NA
d_gene: NA
len: 18
v_gene: TRBV5-1

CDR3aa: CASTFSGSSDEQFF
CDR3nt: TGTGCCAGCACGTTCAGCGGGAGTAGCGATGAGCAGTTCTTC
j_gene: TRBJ2-1
abundance: NA
d_gene: TRBD2
len: 14
v_gene: TRBV6-4

CDR3aa: CASSPATRRTGELFF
CDR3nt: TGTGCCAGCAGTCCGGCGACCCGGAGGACCGGGGAGCTGTTTTTT
j_gene: TRBJ2-2
abundance: NA
d_gene: NA
len: 15
v_gene: TRBV2

CDR3aa: CASSSPGLAGTGELFF
CDR3nt: TGTGCCAGCAGCAGTCCGGGACTAGCGGGAACTGGGGAGCTGTTTTTT
j_gene: TRBJ2-2
abundance: NA
d_gene: TRBD2
len: 16
v_gene: TRBV7-9

CDR3aa: CASSLNRLIDTQYF
CDR3nt: TGTGCCAGCAGCTTAAACAGGTTGATAGATACGCAGTATTTT
j_gene: TRBJ2-3
abundance: NA
d_gene: NA
len: 14
v_gene: TRBV7-8

CDR3aa: CASSLGAGGYQETQYF
CDR3nt: TGCGCCAGCAGCTTGGGGGCGGGAGGGTACCAAGAGACCCAGTACTTC
j_gene: TRBJ2-5
abundance: NA
d_gene: TRBD2
len: 16
v_gene: TRBV5-1

CDR3aa: CASSPGTALNQPQHF
CDR3nt: TGTGCCAGTAGCCCCGGGACAGCCCTCAATCAGCCCCAGCATTTT
j_gene: TRBJ1-5
abundance: many
d_gene: TRBD1
len: 15
v_gene: TRBV19

CDR3aa: CASSVSGTAYEQYF
CDR3nt: TGCGCCAGCAGCGTGTCCGGGACAGCGTACGAGCAGTACTTC
j_gene: TRBJ2-7
abundance: NA
d_gene: TRBD1
len: 14
v_gene: TRBV5-1

CDR3aa: CASSFLTGQTNQPQHF
CDR3nt: TGTGCCAGCAGTTTTCTTACGGGACAGACGAATCAGCCCCAGCATTTT
j_gene: TRBJ1-5
abundance: NA
d_gene: TRBD1
len: 16
v_gene: TRBV28

CDR3aa: CASSSHDGYTEAFF
CDR3nt: TGTGCCAGTAGTTCCCACGACGGTTACACTGAAGCTTTCTTT
j_gene: TRBJ1-1
abundance: NA
d_gene: NA
len: 14
v_gene: TRBV19

CDR3aa: CASLYRGTDTNYGYTF
CDR3nt: TGTGCCAGCCTATACCGAGGGACAGATACAAACTATGGCTACACCTTC
j_gene: TRBJ1-2
abundance: NA
d_gene: TRBD1
len: 16
v_gene: TRBV2

CDR3aa: CASSAPGGQETQYF
CDR3nt: TGTGCCAGCAGCGCCCCGGGGGGGCAAGAGACCCAGTACTTC
j_gene: TRBJ2-5
abundance: once
d_gene: TRBD2
len: 14
v_gene: TRBV11-2

CDR3aa: CAGSLEIIGQGNEQFF
CDR3nt: TGCGCCGGCAGCTTGGAAATAATTGGACAGGGTAATGAGCAGTTCTTC
j_gene: TRBJ2-1
abundance: once
d_gene: TRBD1
len: 16
v_gene: TRBV5-1

CDR3aa: CASSVDGSNQPQHF
CDR3nt: TGTGCCAGCAGTGTCGACGGTAGCAATCAGCCCCAGCATTTT
j_gene: TRBJ1-5
abundance: NA
d_gene: NA
len: 14
v_gene: TRBV6-1

CDR3aa: CASSFRTSSYNEQFF
CDR3nt: TGTGCCAGCAGCTTCCGGACCAGCTCCTACAATGAGCAGTTCTTC
j_gene: TRBJ2-1
abundance: once
d_gene: NA
len: 15
v_gene: TRBV5-6

CDR3aa: CASSLLPGLAGGGTDTQYF
CDR3nt: TGCGCCAGCAGCCTACTCCCGGGACTAGCGGGAGGTGGCACAGATACGCAGTATTTT
j_gene: TRBJ2-3
abundance: NA
d_gene: TRBD2
len: 19
v_gene: TRBV5-1

CDR3aa: CASSFQENQPQHF
CDR3nt: TGTGCCAGCAGCTTTCAGGAGAATCAGCCCCAGCATTTT
j_gene: TRBJ1-5
abundance: NA
d_gene: NA
len: 13
v_gene: TRBV11-2

CDR3aa: CASSEGPGDGQPQHF
CDR3nt: TGTGCCAGCAGTGAAGGTCCAGGGGATGGTCAGCCCCAGCATTTT
j_gene: TRBJ1-5
abundance: once
d_gene: NA
len: 15
v_gene: TRBV6-1

CDR3aa: CASSFERGRDNEQFF
CDR3nt: TGTGCCAGCAGCTTCGAACGGGGCCGCGACAATGAGCAGTTCTTC
j_gene: TRBJ2-1
abundance: NA
d_gene: NA
len: 15
v_gene: TRBV7-2

CDR3aa: CAISEGGSGMNTEAFF
CDR3nt: TGTGCCATCAGTGAGGGGGGTTCAGGGATGAACACTGAAGCTTTCTTT
j_gene: TRBJ1-1
abundance: NA
d_gene: NA
len: 16
v_gene: TRBV10-3

CDR3aa: CSVGNGGDEQFF
CDR3nt: TGCAGCGTTGGGAACGGGGGCGATGAGCAGTTCTTC
j_gene: TRBJ2-1
abundance: few
d_gene: NA
len: 12
v_gene: TRBV29-1